The clone carrying this TCR beta chain has only a few counts. As yet, its antigen is unknown. The record originates from a study of cytomegalovirus exposure and HLA in healthy donors. Study-level information: Researchers previously reported finding fewer than 120 million unique TCR beta sequences from 170 million or so T cells.

Study-wide points: The study reported that TCR beta sequences accurately predicted HLA-A and HLA-B alleles in most subjects. Among TCR beta chains, those listed as cytomegalovirus-associated numbered 164.

The primer mix had 60 Vbeta and 13 Jbeta primers. The protocol was immunoSEQ multiplex PCR, while the TCRdb copy is restricted to in-frame clones and leaves out a portion. The sample has some 150,000 clones, nearly 10% seen once. Trimming cost V 6 bases and J 5 bases, with 20 bases left between them. This CDR3 contains 16 residues. CDR1 and CDR2 (germline): MNHNY, SVGAGI (reference sequence). The chain employs TRBV6-6 and TRBJ1-5, with D possibly matching TRBD1 (5 bases). The receptor was isolated from a man aged 50-60 years in good health and CMV-seronegative. Source material: PBMCs. The CDR3 nucleotides read TGTGCCAGCAGACAAGGAAGACGGGGGAAAGATCAGCCCCAGCATTTT. Translated: CASRQGRRGKDQPQHF.